Following are 12 T cell receptor beta chains from one sample sequenced in a study of blood T cells in healthy people across ages (dated by TCRdb to about 2015). Libraries came from 5' RACE. Sequenced on an Illumina HiSeq 2500. A second roughly 7 to 11 cycle PCR used a sample-barcoded 5' primer and a J-beta primer mix. In-frame beta chains were kept once TCRdb had trimmed the public reads at Q25 with fastp and called clones with MiXCR. For every CDR3 protein sequence, its rows merge into one entry that carries the most common genes and DNA. The sample data list about 1.5 million distinct CDR3 sequences, and 40% to 45% of these were observed just once. About 4% of the sample rests with the top ten. The sequencing sample was made of blood. Receptors were obtained from a woman aged 18-29 years in good health.

This clonotype was seen a single time. This chain joins TRBV7-2 and TRBJ2-2, with D possibly being TRBD2 (6 bases). Germline CDR1 SGHTA, CDR2 FQGNSA. This CDR3 has 15 residues. Trimming removed 6 bases at V and 4 bases at J, with 15 bases between. The CDR3 loop is CASRITGTFTGELFF. CDR3 nucleotide sequence: TGTGCCAGCAGGATCACCGGGACTTTCACCGGGGAGCTGTTTTTT.

This clonotype has a handful of counts. The chain carries TRBV15 and TRBJ2-5; no reliable D call. In germline, CDR1 is LNHNV, CDR2 YYDKDF (reference sequence). V lost 3 bases, J lost 3 bases, and 20 bases lay in between. This CDR3 is built from 17 residues. The CDR3 loop is CATSSPNFLPTKETQYF. In nucleotides, the CDR3 is TGTGCCACCAGCAGCCCCAATTTCCTTCCCACCAAAGAGACCCAGTACTTC.

A few counts support this clonotype. The rearrangement joins TRBV2 to TRBJ2-1; TRBD2 agrees at 8 bases. This CDR3 region has 14 residues. Germline V gives CDR1 SNHLY, CDR2 FYNNEI. J was trimmed by 8 bases and V by 5 bases; bases with no gene match: 8. The CDR3 is CASSHSGSLDEQFF. Here the CDR3 DNA reads TGTGCCAGCAGTCACAGCGGGAGCCTCGATGAGCAGTTCTTC.

The genes are TRBV9 and TRBJ1-2; no clear D. CDR1 SGDLS and CDR2 YYNGEE come from the germline V gene. The CDR3 contains 13 residues. Between the trimmed V and J ends, which lost 4 bases and 4 bases, there was a span of 11 bases. The CDR3 loop reads CASSPTLRYGYTF. The CDR3 region has the DNA TGTGCCAGCAGCCCTACCCTCCGCTATGGCTACACCTTC.

This clonotype was detected only a few times. The V gene is TRBV29-1, the J gene TRBJ1-1; D is uncertain. In germline, CDR1 is SQVTM, CDR2 ANQGSEA. The CDR3 length is 13 residues. V dropped 3 bases and J dropped 2 bases, with 10 bases sitting between them. CDR3 nucleotide sequence: TGCAGCGTTGAGGTACATACCAACACTGAAGCTTTCTTT. Translating it yields CSVEVHTNTEAFF.

The chain links TRBV4-1 to TRBJ2-3; D possibly corresponds to TRBD2 (5 bases). The V end was cut by 1 base, the J end by 4 bases, with 15 bases between. Germline-derived CDR1 and CDR2 are MGHRA and YSYEKL. The CDR3 extends over 16 amino acids. The CDR3 is CASSQALSLGADTQYF. DNA of the CDR3: TGCGCCAGCAGCCAAGCCCTGTCGTTGGGAGCAGATACGCAGTATTTT.

This clonotype was recorded many times. This chain connects TRBV7-9 to TRBJ1-5; no clear D gene. Trimming took off 1 base at V and 4 bases at J, with 2 bases between the two ends. The CDR3 covers 12 residues. CDR1 SEHNR and CDR2 FQNEAQ come from the germline V gene (reference sequence). This CDR3 is CASSLVNQPQHF. Written as DNA, the CDR3 is TGTGCCAGCAGCTTAGTAAATCAGCCCCAGCATTTT.

The rearrangement joins TRBV28 to TRBJ2-1, with 12 bases fitting TRBD2. V trimming: 5 bases; J trimming: 4 bases; junction bases outside the gene matches: 6. The CDR3 length is 16 residues. Germline V gene data show CDR1 as MDHEN and CDR2 as SYDVKM. DNA for the CDR3: TGTGCCAGCAGTACCGGACTAGCGGGAAGGTACAATGAGCAGTTCTTC. Protein: CASSTGLAGRYNEQFF.

The chain uses TRBV15 and TRBJ1-2, with D possibly TRBD1 on 5 matching bases. The CDR3 loop spans 17 amino acids. The V end lost 3 bases, the J end lost 3 bases, and 20 bases lay between the germline ends. Germline V gene sequence: CDR1 LNHNV, CDR2 YYDKDF (reference sequence). This chain's CDR3 is CATSSYPGRAFDYGYTF. DNA for the CDR3: TGTGCCACCAGCAGCTACCCGGGACGCGCTTTCGACTATGGCTACACCTTC.

This chain joins TRBV20-1 and TRBJ2-7; 9 bases are shared with TRBD2. Germline V gives CDR1 DFQATT, CDR2 SNEGSKA (reference sequence). V lost 5 bases and J lost 6; bases outside the gene matches: 8. There are 13 residues in the CDR3. The CDR3 bases are TGCAGTGCTCCCGGGACTAGCCTGATCGAGCAGTACTTC. Residues: CSAPGTSLIEQYF.

This clonotype showed up just a few times. The chain couples TRBV2 to TRBJ2-7; no clear D gene. Germline loops: CDR1 SNHLY, CDR2 FYNNEI. The length of the CDR3 is 14 residues. V was pared by 4 bases and J by 2 bases, with 12 bases between. CDR3 bases: TGTGCCAGCAGTGTTGTGGCTTCCCCCTACGAGCAGTACTTC. Translated: CASSVVASPYEQYF. Supplemented by reference TRBV2 and TRBJ2-7, the full variable domain reads EPEVTQTPSHQVTQMGQEVILRCVPISNHLYFYWYRQILGQKVEFLVSFYNNEISEKSEIFDDQFSVERPDGSNFTLKIRSTKLEDSAMYFCASSVVASPYEQYFGPGTRLTVT.

The chain has TRBV11-2 and TRBJ1-1; D ambiguous. The CDR3 extends over 15 amino acids. V gave up 5 bases and J gave up 0 bases, with 13 bases separating them. Germline-derived CDR1 and CDR2 are SGHAT and FQNNGV. CDR3 loop: CASSPWSYMNTEAFF. CDR3 DNA: TGTGCCAGCAGCCCTTGGTCTTATATGAACACTGAAGCTTTCTTT.